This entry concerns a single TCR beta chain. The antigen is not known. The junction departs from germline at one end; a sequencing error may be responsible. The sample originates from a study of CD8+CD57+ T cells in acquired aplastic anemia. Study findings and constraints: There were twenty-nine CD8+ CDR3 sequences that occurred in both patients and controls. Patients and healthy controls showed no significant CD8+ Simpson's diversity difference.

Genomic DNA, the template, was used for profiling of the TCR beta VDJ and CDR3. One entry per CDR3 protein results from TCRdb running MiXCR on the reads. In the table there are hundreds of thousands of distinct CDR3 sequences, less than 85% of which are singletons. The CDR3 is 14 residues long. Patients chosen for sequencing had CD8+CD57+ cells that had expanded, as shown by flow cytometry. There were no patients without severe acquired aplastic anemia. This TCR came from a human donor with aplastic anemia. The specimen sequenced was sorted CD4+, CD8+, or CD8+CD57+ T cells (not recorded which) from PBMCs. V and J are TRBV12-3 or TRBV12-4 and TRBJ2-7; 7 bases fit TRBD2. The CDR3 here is CASSSGGYGYTLYF. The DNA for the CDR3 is TGTGCCAGCAGTTCGGGAGGCTATGGCTACACGCTCTATTTC.